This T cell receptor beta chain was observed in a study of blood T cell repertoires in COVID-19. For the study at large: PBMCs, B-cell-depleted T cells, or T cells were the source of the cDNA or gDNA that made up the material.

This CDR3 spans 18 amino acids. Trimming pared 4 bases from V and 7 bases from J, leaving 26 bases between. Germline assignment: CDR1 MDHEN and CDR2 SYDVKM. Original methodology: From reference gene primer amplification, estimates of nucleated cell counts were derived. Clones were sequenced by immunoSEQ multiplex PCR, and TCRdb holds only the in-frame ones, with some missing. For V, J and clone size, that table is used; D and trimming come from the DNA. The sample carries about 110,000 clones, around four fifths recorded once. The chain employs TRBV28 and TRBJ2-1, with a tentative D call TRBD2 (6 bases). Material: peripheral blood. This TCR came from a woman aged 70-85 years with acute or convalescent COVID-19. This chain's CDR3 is CASSSVFLAGLRGNEQFF. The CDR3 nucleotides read TGTGCCAGCAGTTCCGTCTTCCTGGCGGGACTTCGAGGGAATGAGCAGTTCTTC. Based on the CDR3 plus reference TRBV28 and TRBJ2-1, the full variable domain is DVKVTQSSRYLVKRTGEKVFLECVQDMDHENMFWYRQDPGLGLRLIYFSYDVKMKEKGDIPEGYSVSREKKERFSLILESASTNQTSMYLCASSSVFLAGLRGNEQFFGPGTRLTVL.